These 20 T cell receptor beta chains were all obtained from the same sample, sequenced in a study of cytomegalovirus exposure and HLA in healthy donors. The assay was immunoSEQ multiplex PCR, and TCRdb's table has in-frame clones only and misses some. Among 300,000 to 350,000 clones listed, approximately 85% were seen once. Sequencing input: PBMCs. The receptors were sampled from a man aged 25-40 years in good health and CMV-seronegative.

This clone has a single count. V usage is TRBV30 and J usage is TRBJ2-7; 8 nucleotides match TRBD1. In germline, CDR1 is GTSNPN, CDR2 SVGIG (reference sequence). The CDR3 sequence is 16 residues long. V lost 3 bases to trimming and J lost 2 bases; unmatched junction nucleotides: 12. CDR3 in amino acids: CAWSVSFRGPAYEQYF. The CDR3, as DNA: TGTGCCTGGAGCGTCAGTTTCAGGGGGCCCGCCTACGAGCAGTACTTC. Variable domain in full (rest from reference TRBV30 and TRBJ2-7): SQTIHQWPATLVQPVGSPLSLECTVEGTSNPNLYWYRQAAGRGLQLLFYSVGIGQISSEVPQNLSASRPQDRQFILSSKKLLLSDSGFYLCAWSVSFRGPAYEQYFGPGTRLTVT.

The gene calls are TRBV6-1 and TRBJ1-2; D may be TRBD1 (5 bases). V lost 3 bases and J 3 bases, leaving 11 bases between the germline ends. Germline V gene data show CDR1 as MNHNS and CDR2 as SASEGT. CDR3 length: 14 residues. Here the CDR3 reads CASSDWGPYYGYTF. The CDR3 DNA reads as TGTGCCAGCAGTGATTGGGGCCCCTACTATGGCTACACCTTC.

The genes are TRBV11-2 and TRBJ2-5; 7 positions match TRBD2. This CDR3 spans 12 amino acids. Germline loops: CDR1 SGHAT, CDR2 FQNNGV. The J segment lost 14 bases and the V segment lost 4 bases, leaving 10 bases of the junction unmatched. The CDR3 DNA is TGTGCCAGCAGCTCGCCGGGACTACGGGTATACTTC. Its translation: CASSSPGLRVYF.

The CDR3 sequence is CASSPPRIRGRYGYTF. As DNA, the CDR3 is TGTGCCAGCTCACCACCGAGAATCAGGGGTCGATATGGCTACACCTTC. The chain combines TRBV18 with TRBJ1-2; TRBD1 is a possible D gene (6 bases). Trimming removed 0 bases at V and 5 bases at J, with 16 bases between. From germline, CDR1 is KGHSH and CDR2 LQKENI. The CDR3 loop spans 16 amino acids. Full variable domain (missing parts from reference TRBV18 and TRBJ1-2): NAGVMQNPRHLVRRRGQEARLRCSPMKGHSHVYWYRQLPEEGLKFMVYLQKENIIDESGMPKERFSAEFPKEGPSILRIQQVVRGDSAAYFCASSPPRIRGRYGYTFGSGTRLTVV.

V and J are TRBV5-1 and TRBJ2-7; 7 bases agree with TRBD1. This CDR3 has 16 amino acids. The germline gives CDR1 SGHRS, CDR2 YFSETQ. The junction had 12 bases not matched to a gene; V was cut back by 0 bases and J by 6 bases. The chain's CDR3 is CASSLGVGTAFGEQYF. CDR3 nucleotide sequence: TGCGCCAGCAGCTTGGGGGTCGGGACAGCCTTCGGCGAGCAGTACTTC. The full variable domain, its missing parts supplied by reference TRBV5-1 and TRBJ2-7, is KAGVTQTPRYLIKTRGQQVTLSCSPISGHRSVSWYQQTPGQGLQFLFEYFSETQRNKGNFPGRFSGRQFSNSRSEMNVSTLELGDSALYLCASSLGVGTAFGEQYFGPGTRLTVT.

The CDR3 reads CASSLYEGVRNQPQHF. Here the CDR3 DNA reads TGTGCCAGCAGCTTATACGAGGGGGTGCGCAATCAGCCCCAGCATTTT. This sequence joins TRBV7-8 and TRBJ1-5; perhaps TRBD1 as D (6 bases). The V end was cut by 2 bases, the J end by 2 bases, with 13 bases between. CDR3 length equals 16 residues. Germline V CDR1 and CDR2: SGHVS, FQNEAQ.

V is TRBV29-1 and J is TRBJ2-5; TRBD2 matches 11 bases. V gave up 7 bases and J gave up 3 bases; unmatched junction bases: 7. The CDR3 runs to 14 residues. Germline CDR1 SQVTM, CDR2 ANQGSEA. This CDR3 reads CSAEILAGEETQYF. The CDR3, as DNA: TGCAGCGCAGAAATACTAGCGGGGGAAGAGACCCAGTACTTC.

This clone was counted once. The CDR3 sequence is CASSQSLPSYEQYF. The DNA for the CDR3 is TGCGCCAGCAGCCAATCACTGCCCTCCTACGAGCAGTACTTC. The J gene is TRBJ2-7, the V gene TRBV4-3; D not certain. The CDR3 covers 14 residues. Trimming shortened V by 2 bases and J by 0 bases, and 8 bases separated the two germline ends. CDR1 is LGHNA and CDR2 is YSLEER in the germline V gene.

The chain employs TRBV7-2 and TRBJ1-3; D unclear. This CDR3 is built from 14 residues. The ends were cut back, 4 bases at V and 1 base at J, with 8 bases in the middle. Per the germline V gene, CDR1 is SGHTA and CDR2 is FQGNSA. CDR3 amino acids: CASSSEGSGNTIYF. The CDR3 DNA follows: TGTGCCAGCAGCTCAGAGGGTTCTGGAAACACCATATATTTT.

The chain is built from TRBV6-1 and TRBJ1-4, with 8 bases matching TRBD1. The germline V gene has CDR1 MNHNS and CDR2 SASEGT. Trimming removed 3 bases from V and 7 bases from J; junction bases left unmatched: 7. The CDR3 has 15 residues. The CDR3 region has the DNA TGTGCCAGCAGTGATTTGACAGGGGATTCTGAAAAACTGTTTTTT. It specifies CASSDLTGDSEKLFF.

The CDR3 reads CASSHQEISPGEAFF. CDR3 sequence (DNA): TGCGCCAGCAGCCATCAAGAGATTTCCCCGGGTGAAGCTTTCTTT. This rearrangement joins TRBV4-1 to TRBJ1-1; no definite D call. Trimming took 3 bases from V and 7 from J, leaving 18 bases between them. Germline loops: CDR1 MGHRA, CDR2 YSYEKL. The CDR3 spans 15 residues.

The chain has TRBV27 and TRBJ1-1; no firm D call. Germline V CDR1 and CDR2: MNHEY, SMNVEV (reference sequence). CDR3 length: 15 residues. Trimming removed 5 bases from V and 5 bases from J, with 18 bases in between. The CDR3 protein is CASSPRSLLSTEAFF. As DNA, the CDR3 is TGTGCCAGCAGTCCTAGGTCCCTCTTGAGTACTGAAGCTTTCTTT.

The chain carries TRBV11-2 and TRBJ1-3; unclear D gene. This CDR3 has 13 residues. Germline V CDR1 and CDR2: SGHAT, FQNNGV. V was pared by 6 bases and J by 4 bases, with 10 bases between. The CDR3 sequence is CASSNTGGNTIYF. CDR3 sequence (DNA): TGTGCCAGCAGTAATACGGGGGGAAACACCATATATTTT.

This chain uses TRBV11-2 with TRBJ2-5, with 7 nucleotides matching TRBD1. This CDR3 has 15 amino acids. The ends lost 3 bases at V and 1 base at J; junction bases unmatched: 5. Germline V gene lookup returns CDR1 SGHAT and CDR2 FQNNGV. CDR3: CASSLGDSLQETQYF. The CDR3 region has the DNA TGTGCCAGCAGCTTGGGGGACAGCCTCCAAGAGACCCAGTACTTC.

V and J are TRBV15 and TRBJ2-3, with 14 bases fitting TRBD2. The CDR3 is 19 residues long. V was pared by 5 bases and J by 0 bases, with 10 bases of the junction left unmatched. Germline lookup yields CDR1 LNHNV and CDR2 YYDKDF (reference sequence). The CDR3 DNA reads as TGTGCCACCAGCCCCCGGGGACTAGCGGGGGCCTCTAGCACAGATACGCAGTATTTT. Amino acids: CATSPRGLAGASSTDTQYF.

The chain joins TRBV10-3 to TRBJ2-7, with a weak D call TRBD2 (6 bases). This CDR3 is 17 amino acids long. CDR1 and CDR2 (germline): ENHRY, SYGVKD. V was pared by 2 bases and J by 1 base, with 18 bases between. The CDR3 sequence: CAISEPERGLGSYEQYF. The CDR3 DNA sequence: TGTGCCATCAGTGAGCCTGAAAGGGGACTCGGGTCCTACGAGCAGTACTTC.

This chain links TRBV2 with TRBJ2-2, with D tentatively TRBD1 (5 bases). With 6 bases removed from V and 4 bases from J, the gap between germline ends came to 12 bases. CDR1 is SNHLY, CDR2 FYNNEI, per germline. The CDR3 covers 14 residues. The CDR3 spells CASRGASSTGELFF. CDR3 bases: TGTGCCAGCAGAGGGGCCTCTTCCACCGGGGAGCTGTTTTTT.

The gene calls are TRBV7-9 and TRBJ2-7; D is possibly TRBD2 (6 bases). CDR1 and CDR2 (germline): SEHNR, FQNEAQ (reference sequence). V was shortened by 7 bases and J by 3 bases, with 16 bases between the two germline ends. This CDR3 region has 14 residues. The CDR3 bases are TGTGCCAGCACCAGCAGCGGGCTAAACTACGAGCAGTACTTC. This translates into CASTSSGLNYEQYF.

This clone showed up just a few times. The chain carries TRBV7-9 and TRBJ1-2; TRBD1 agrees at 7 bases. V trimming: 4 bases; J trimming: 6 bases; junction bases outside the gene matches: 2. The germline V gene has CDR1 SEHNR and CDR2 FQNEAQ (reference sequence). CDR3 length equals 12 residues. The CDR3 is CASSSQGNGYTF. The CDR3 DNA is TGTGCCAGCAGCTCACAGGGGAATGGCTACACCTTC.

The genes are TRBV6-4 and TRBJ2-1; D gene uncertain. The CDR3 is 15 residues long. From germline, CDR1 is MRHNA and CDR2 SNTAGT. CDR3 bases: TGTGCTCCAGCTAATGACAACGTCGGCAACAATGAGCAGTTCTTC. Its translation: CAPANDNVGNNEQFF.